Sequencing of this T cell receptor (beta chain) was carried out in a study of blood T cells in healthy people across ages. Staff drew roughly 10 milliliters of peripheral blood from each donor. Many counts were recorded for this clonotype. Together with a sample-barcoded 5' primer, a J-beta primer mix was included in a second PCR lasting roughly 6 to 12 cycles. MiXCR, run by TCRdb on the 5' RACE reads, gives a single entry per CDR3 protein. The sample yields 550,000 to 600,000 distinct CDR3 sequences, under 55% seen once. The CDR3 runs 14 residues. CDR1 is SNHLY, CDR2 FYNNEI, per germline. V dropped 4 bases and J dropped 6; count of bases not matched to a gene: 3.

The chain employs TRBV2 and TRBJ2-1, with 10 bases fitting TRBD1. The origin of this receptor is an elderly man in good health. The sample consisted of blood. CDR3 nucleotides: TGTGCCAGCAGTGGGGACAGGGGCCGCAATGAGCAGTTCTTC. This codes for CASSGDRGRNEQFF.